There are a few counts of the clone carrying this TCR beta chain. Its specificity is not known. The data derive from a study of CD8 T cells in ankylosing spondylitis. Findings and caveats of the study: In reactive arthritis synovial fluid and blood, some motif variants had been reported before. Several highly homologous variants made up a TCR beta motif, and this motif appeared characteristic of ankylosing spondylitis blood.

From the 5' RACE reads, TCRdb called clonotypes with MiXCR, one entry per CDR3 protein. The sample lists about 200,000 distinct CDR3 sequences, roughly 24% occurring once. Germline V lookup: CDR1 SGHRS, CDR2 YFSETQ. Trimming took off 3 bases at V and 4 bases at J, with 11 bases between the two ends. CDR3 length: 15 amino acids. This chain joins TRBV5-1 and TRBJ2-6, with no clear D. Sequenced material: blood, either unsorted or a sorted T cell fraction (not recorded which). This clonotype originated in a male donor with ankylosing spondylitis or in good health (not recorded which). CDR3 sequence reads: CASSSIVGGANVLTF. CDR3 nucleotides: TGCGCCAGCAGCTCGATCGTGGGGGGGGCCAACGTCCTGACTTTC.